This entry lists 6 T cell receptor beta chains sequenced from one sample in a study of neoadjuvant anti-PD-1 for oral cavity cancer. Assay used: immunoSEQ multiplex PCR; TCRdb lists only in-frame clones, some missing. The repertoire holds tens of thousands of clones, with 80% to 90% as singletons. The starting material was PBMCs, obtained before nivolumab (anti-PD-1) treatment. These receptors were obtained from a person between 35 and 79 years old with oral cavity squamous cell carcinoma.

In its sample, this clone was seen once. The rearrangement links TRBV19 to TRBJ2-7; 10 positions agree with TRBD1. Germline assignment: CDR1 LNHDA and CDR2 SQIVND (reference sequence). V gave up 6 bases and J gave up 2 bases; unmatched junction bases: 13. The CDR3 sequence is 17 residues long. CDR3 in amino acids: CASSDLLWDRGPYEQYF. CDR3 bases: TGTGCCAGTAGCGATCTACTATGGGACAGGGGCCCCTACGAGCAGTACTTC.

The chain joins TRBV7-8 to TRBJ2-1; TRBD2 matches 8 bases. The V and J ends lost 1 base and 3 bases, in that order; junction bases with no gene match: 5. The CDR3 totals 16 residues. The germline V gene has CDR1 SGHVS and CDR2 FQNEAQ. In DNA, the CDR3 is TGTGCCAGCAGCTTAGAGCGGGAGAGAGGCTACAATGAGCAGTTCTTC. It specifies CASSLERERGYNEQFF.

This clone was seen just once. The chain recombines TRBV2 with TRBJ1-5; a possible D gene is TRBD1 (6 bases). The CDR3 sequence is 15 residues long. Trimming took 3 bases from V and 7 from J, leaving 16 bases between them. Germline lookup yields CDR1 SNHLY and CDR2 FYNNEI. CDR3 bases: TGTGCCAGCAGTGAGTTGCCAGGGGTCAACCAGCCCCAGCATTTT. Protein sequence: CASSELPGVNQPQHF.

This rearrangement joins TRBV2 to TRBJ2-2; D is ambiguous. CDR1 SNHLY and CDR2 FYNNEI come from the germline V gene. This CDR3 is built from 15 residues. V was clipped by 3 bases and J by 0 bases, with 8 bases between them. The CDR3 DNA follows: TGTGCCAGCAGTGATCACATAGCGAACACCGGGGAGCTGTTTTTT. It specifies CASSDHIANTGELFF.

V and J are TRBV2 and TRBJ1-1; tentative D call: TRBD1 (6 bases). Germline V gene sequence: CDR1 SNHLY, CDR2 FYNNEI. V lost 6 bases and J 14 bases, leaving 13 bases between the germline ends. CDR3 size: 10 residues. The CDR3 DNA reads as TGTGCCAGCAGGGGGGTGGGGGCCTTCTTT. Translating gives CASRGVGAFF. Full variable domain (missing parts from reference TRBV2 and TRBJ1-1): EPEVTQTPSHQVTQMGQEVILRCVPISNHLYFYWYRQILGQKVEFLVSFYNNEISEKSEIFDDQFSVERPDGSNFTLKIRSTKLEDSAMYFCASRGVGAFFGQGTRLTVV.

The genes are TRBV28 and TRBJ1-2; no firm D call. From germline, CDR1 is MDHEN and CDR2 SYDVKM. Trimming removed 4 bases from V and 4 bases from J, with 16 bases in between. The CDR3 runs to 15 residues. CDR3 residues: CASSSTGSFSYGYTF. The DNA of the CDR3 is TGTGCCAGCAGTTCAACCGGGTCATTCAGCTATGGCTACACCTTC.